Below, 18 T cell receptor beta chains from the same sample are listed, as sequenced in a study of T cell clusters in autoimmune cytopenias. Each sample's input was around 250 ng genomic DNA, some 38,000 genome equivalents. One tube held mixed TRB-A and TRB-B primer pools for touch-down PCR. TCRdb reprocessed the multiplex PCR reads, keeping one entry per CDR3 protein, no DNA. The sample has roughly 6,700 distinct CDR3 sequences. This sample also belongs to another study, concerning T cell repertoires in aging, cancer and after chemotherapy.

The specimen sequenced was peripheral blood. Every receptor here comes from a human donor in good health.

The V and J genes are TRBV14 and TRBJ2-7; TCRdb lists TRBD1, though no DNA is available to test this call. CDR1 and CDR2 from the germline V gene are SGHDN and FVKESK. This CDR3 contains 21 residues. This chain's CDR3 is CASSQYSPGQGALGIAYEQYF.

The rearrangement links TRBV12-5 to TRBJ1-5. Germline assignment: CDR1 LGHNT and CDR2 FRNRAP. The CDR3 loop spans 14 amino acids. CDR3 amino acids: CASALGGSNQPQHF.

This chain joins TRBV25-1 and TRBJ2-1; the TCRdb call, TRBD2, lacks DNA for checking. There are 14 residues in the CDR3. Germline CDR1 is MGHDK and CDR2 is SYGVNS. CDR3 residues: CASSGLAASNEQFF.

The V call is TRBV20-1, the J call TRBJ2-5. This CDR3 is built from 13 residues. Germline V gene sequence: CDR1 DFQATT, CDR2 SNEGSKA (reference sequence). Here the CDR3 reads CSARYGKQETQYF.

This clonotype registers medium-sized (0.01 to 0.1%) by frequency. V gene TRBV6-1 combines with J gene TRBJ2-7; TCRdb names TRBD2, which stays unverified in the absence of DNA. Germline CDR1 reads MNHNS; CDR2 reads SASEGT. This CDR3 is 13 amino acids long. The CDR3 is CASSPRTSYEQYF.

This clonotype ranks as medium-sized (0.01 to 0.1%) in terms of frequency. The V gene is TRBV5-4, the J gene TRBJ2-3. The germline V gene encodes CDR1 SGHNT and CDR2 YYREEE (reference sequence). The CDR3 runs to 14 residues. The CDR3 here is CASSLPFSVDTQYF.

This clonotype is medium-sized by frequency. This chain joins TRBV6-5 and TRBJ2-2. The CDR3 extends over 14 amino acids. CDR1 and CDR2 (germline): MNHEY, SVGAGI. The CDR3 region is CASSQILGTGELFF.

The rearrangement links TRBV6-5 to TRBJ1-2. CDR1 is MNHEY, CDR2 SVGAGI, per germline. This CDR3 has 15 amino acids. The chain's CDR3 is CASSYSQDSNYGYTF.

This clonotype ranks as medium-sized (0.01 to 0.1%) in terms of frequency. The chain combines TRBV29-1 with TRBJ1-1; TCRdb's D gene call, TRBD1, goes unchecked for lack of DNA. CDR3 length: 12 amino acids. Germline lookup yields CDR1 SQVTM and CDR2 ANQGSEA. The CDR3: CSVRTLNTEAFF.

The gene calls are TRBV5-4 and TRBJ1-1; the D call from TCRdb, TRBD1, cannot be confirmed without DNA. The CDR3 has 15 residues. The germline V gene encodes CDR1 SGHNT and CDR2 YYREEE (reference sequence). CDR3 in amino acids: CASSLVGGWVTEAFF.

The chain joins TRBV7-2 to TRBJ2-3; the TCRdb D gene call, TRBD2, has no DNA to confirm it. The CDR3 totals 16 residues. CDR1 is SGHTA and CDR2 is FQGNSA in the germline V gene. The CDR3 is CASSDKLAGGTDTQYF. Full variable domain (outside the CDR3, taken from reference TRBV7-2 and TRBJ2-3): GAGVSQSPSNKVTEKGKDVELRCDPISGHTALYWYRQSLGQGLEFLIYFQGNSAPDKSGLPSDRFSAERTGGSVSTLTIQRTQQEDSAVYLCASSDKLAGGTDTQYFGPGTRLTVL.

This clonotype is deemed medium-sized by its frequency. V gene TRBV19 combines with J gene TRBJ2-3; lacking DNA, the TRBD1 call made by TCRdb goes unchecked. The length of the CDR3 is 15 residues. Germline V gives CDR1 LNHDA, CDR2 SQIVND (reference sequence). The CDR3 sequence: CASSMRGASTDTQYF.

CDR3 residues: CASRLPGPNTEAFF. The chain couples TRBV27 to TRBJ1-1. Germline lookup yields CDR1 MNHEY and CDR2 SMNVEV (reference sequence). This CDR3 has 14 residues.

V and J are TRBV18 and TRBJ2-3; the TRBD2 assignment by TCRdb is unverifiable without DNA. This CDR3 is 15 amino acids long. In germline, CDR1 is KGHSH, CDR2 LQKENI. The CDR3 is CASSPRGARTDTQYF.

V and J are TRBV10-3 and TRBJ1-2; the D call of TRBD1 rests on TCRdb alone, since no DNA is present to check it. This CDR3 comprises 16 residues. Germline CDR1 and CDR2: ENHRY and SYGVKD. The CDR3 loop is CASSEVRTSGDYGYTF.

The chain couples TRBV7-2 to TRBJ2-1; TCRdb picks TRBD2, but there is no DNA to check that call. The CDR3 loop spans 15 amino acids. The germline CDR1 and CDR2 sequences are SGHTA and FQGNSA. This CDR3 reads CASSRYGLAGVEQFF.

By frequency, this clonotype is medium-sized. The V gene is TRBV27, the J gene TRBJ2-2; without DNA, the TCRdb call of TRBD2 cannot be checked. The germline CDR1 and CDR2 sequences are MNHEY and SMNVEV (reference sequence). The length of the CDR3 is 18 residues. The CDR3 loop reads CASRVAGGGLANTGELFF.

Its frequency marks this clonotype as medium-sized (0.01 to 0.1%). The chain recombines TRBV6-1 with TRBJ2-3; TCRdb picks TRBD1, but there is no DNA to check that call. Looked up from germline, CDR1 is MNHNS and CDR2 is SASEGT. The CDR3 spans 16 residues. This CDR3 reads CASSEHGGRGTDTQYF.